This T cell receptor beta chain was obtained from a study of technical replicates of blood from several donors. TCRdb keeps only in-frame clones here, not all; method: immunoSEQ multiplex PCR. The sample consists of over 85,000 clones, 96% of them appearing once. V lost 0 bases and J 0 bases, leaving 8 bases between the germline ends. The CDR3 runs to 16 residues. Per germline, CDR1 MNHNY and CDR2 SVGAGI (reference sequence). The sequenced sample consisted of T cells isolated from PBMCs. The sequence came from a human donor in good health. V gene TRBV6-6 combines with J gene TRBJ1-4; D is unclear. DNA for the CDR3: TGTGCCAGCAGTTACTCCTTGTTTGCAACTAATGAAAAACTGTTTTTT. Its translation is CASSYSLFATNEKLFF.